This T cell receptor (beta chain) derives from a study of tumor T cells in aggressive B-cell lymphoma. This clone has a handful of counts. The protocol was immunoSEQ multiplex PCR, while the TCRdb copy is restricted to in-frame clones and leaves out a portion. The repertoire holds 1,500 to 2,000 clones, with roughly 86% as singletons. The ends were cut back, 1 base at V and 2 bases at J, with 12 bases in the middle. CDR3 length equals 15 residues. Germline V lookup: CDR1 SGHDN, CDR2 FVKESK. The clonotype comes from an adult with diffuse large B cell lymphoma. The rearrangement links TRBV14 to TRBJ2-7; D perhaps matches TRBD2 (5 bases). The sequencing input was tumor tissue. The DNA for the CDR3 is TGTGCCAGCAGCCAAGTCGGCACGGGAACCTACGAGCAGTACTTC. As protein: CASSQVGTGTYEQYF.